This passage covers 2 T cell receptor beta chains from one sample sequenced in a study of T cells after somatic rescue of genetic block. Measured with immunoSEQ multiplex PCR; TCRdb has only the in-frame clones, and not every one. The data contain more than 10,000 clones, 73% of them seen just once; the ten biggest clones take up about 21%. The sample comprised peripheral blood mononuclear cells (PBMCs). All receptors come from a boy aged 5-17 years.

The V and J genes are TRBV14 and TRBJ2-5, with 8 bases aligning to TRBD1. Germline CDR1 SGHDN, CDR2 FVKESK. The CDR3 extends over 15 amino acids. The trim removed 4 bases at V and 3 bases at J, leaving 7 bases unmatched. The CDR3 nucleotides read TGTGCCAGCAGCCCCGGGACAGGCATAAAAGAGACCCAGTACTTC. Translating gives CASSPGTGIKETQYF. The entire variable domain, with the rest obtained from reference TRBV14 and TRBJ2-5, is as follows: EAGVTQFPSHSVIEKGQTVTLRCDPISGHDNLYWYRRVMGKEIKFLLHFVKESKQDESGMPNNRFLAERTGGTYSTLKVQPAELEDSGVYFCASSPGTGIKETQYFGPGTRLLVL.

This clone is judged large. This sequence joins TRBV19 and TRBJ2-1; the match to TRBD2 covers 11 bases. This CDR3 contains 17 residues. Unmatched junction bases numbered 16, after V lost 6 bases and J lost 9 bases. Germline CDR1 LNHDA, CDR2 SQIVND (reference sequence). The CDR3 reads CASSLPNPLAGVSEQFF. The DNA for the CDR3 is TGTGCCAGTAGCCTTCCTAACCCACTAGCGGGAGTTAGTGAGCAGTTCTTC.